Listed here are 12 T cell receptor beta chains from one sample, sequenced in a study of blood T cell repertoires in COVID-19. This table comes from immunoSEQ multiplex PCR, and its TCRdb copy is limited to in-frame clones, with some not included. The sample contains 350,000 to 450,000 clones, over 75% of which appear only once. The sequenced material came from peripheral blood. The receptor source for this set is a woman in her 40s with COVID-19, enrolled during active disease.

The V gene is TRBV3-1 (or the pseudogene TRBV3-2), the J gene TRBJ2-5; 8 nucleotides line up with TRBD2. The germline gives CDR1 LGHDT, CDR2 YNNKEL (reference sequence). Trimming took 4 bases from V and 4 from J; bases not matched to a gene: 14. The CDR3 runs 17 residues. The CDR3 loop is CASSPRGTRGVGETQYF. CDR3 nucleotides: TGTGCCAGCAGCCCTCGAGGGACTAGAGGCGTAGGAGAGACCCAGTACTTC.

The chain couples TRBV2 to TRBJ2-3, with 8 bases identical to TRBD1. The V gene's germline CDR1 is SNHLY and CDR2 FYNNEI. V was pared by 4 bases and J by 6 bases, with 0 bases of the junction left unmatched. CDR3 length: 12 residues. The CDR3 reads CASSGTGDTQYF. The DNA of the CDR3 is TGTGCCAGCAGTGGGACAGGGGATACGCAGTATTTT.

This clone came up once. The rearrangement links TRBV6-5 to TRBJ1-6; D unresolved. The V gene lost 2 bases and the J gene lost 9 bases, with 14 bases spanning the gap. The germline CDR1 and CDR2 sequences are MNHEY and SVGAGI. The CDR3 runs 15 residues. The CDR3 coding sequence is TGTGCCAGCAGTTACCGAACAGACCTTATTTCACCCCTCCACTTT. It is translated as CASSYRTDLISPLHF.

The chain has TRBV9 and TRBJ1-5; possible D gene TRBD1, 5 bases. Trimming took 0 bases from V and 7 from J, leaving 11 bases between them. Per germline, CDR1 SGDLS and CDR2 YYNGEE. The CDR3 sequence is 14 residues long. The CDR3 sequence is CASSVVDSEQPQHF. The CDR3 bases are TGTGCCAGCAGCGTAGTTGACAGCGAACAGCCCCAGCATTTT.

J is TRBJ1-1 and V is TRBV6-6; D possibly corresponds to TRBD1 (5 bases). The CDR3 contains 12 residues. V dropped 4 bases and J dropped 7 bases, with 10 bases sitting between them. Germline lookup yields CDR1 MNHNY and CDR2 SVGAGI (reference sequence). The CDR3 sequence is CASSFSGGEAFF. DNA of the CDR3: TGTGCCAGCAGTTTTTCCGGGGGTGAAGCTTTCTTT.

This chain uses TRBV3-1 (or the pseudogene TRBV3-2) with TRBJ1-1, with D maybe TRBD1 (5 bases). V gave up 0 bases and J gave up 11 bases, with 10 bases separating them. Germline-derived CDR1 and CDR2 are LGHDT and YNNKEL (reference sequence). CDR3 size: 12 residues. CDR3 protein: CASSQDRVSAFF. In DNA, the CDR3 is TGTGCCAGCAGCCAAGACAGGGTGAGTGCTTTCTTT.

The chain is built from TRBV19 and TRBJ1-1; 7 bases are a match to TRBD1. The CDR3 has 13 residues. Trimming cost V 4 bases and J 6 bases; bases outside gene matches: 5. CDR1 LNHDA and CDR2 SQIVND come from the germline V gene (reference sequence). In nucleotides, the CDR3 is TGTGCCAGTAGTAAGACAGGGTTGGCTGAAGCTTTCTTT. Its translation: CASSKTGLAEAFF.

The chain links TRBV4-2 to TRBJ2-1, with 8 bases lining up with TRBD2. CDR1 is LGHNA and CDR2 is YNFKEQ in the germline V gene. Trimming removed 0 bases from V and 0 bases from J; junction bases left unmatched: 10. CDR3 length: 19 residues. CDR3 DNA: TGTGCCAGCAGCCAAGATCCCCCTGAGCGGGGGAGCTCCTACAATGAGCAGTTCTTC. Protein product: CASSQDPPERGSSYNEQFF.

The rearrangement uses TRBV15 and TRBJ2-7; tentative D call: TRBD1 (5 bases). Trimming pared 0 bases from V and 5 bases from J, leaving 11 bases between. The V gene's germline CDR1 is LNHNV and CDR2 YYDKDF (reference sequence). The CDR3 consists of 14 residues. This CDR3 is CATSRDRVGDEQYF. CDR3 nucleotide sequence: TGTGCCACCAGCAGAGACAGGGTCGGCGACGAGCAGTACTTC.

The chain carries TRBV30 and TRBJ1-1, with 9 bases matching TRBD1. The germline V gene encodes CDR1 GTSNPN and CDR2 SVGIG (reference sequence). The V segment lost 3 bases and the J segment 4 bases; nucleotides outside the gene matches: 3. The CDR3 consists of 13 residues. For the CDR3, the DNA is TGTGCCTGGAGGGCGACAGGGGGCACTGAAGCTTTCTTT. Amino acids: CAWRATGGTEAFF. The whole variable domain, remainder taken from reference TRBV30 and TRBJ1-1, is SQTIHQWPATLVQPVGSPLSLECTVEGTSNPNLYWYRQAAGRGLQLLFYSVGIGQISSEVPQNLSASRPQDRQFILSSKKLLLSDSGFYLCAWRATGGTEAFFGQGTRLTVV.

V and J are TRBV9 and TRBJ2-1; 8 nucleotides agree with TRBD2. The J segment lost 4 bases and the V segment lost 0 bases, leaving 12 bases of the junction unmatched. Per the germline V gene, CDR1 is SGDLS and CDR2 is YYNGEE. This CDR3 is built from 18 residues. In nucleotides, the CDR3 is TGTGCCAGCAGCGTAGAGCTCGAGGTGGGACTAGGGTACAATGAGCAGTTCTTC. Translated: CASSVELEVGLGYNEQFF.

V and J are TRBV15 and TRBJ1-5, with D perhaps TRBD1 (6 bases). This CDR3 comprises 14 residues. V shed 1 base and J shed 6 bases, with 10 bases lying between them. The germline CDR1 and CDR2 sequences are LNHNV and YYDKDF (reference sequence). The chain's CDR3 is CATSRGTESQPQHF. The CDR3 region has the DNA TGTGCCACCAGCAGAGGGACAGAGAGTCAGCCCCAGCATTTT.